The T cell receptor beta chain under discussion was sequenced for a study of T cell responses to AZD1222 COVID-19 vaccine. Findings and caveats of the study: There were vaccine-associated CD4 TCRs across spike, dominant at 160-218 and 743-854. Females made up more of the donors, who were largely white British, and clonal diversity may have come out too low.

Clones were read by immunoSEQ multiplex PCR, and TCRdb kept only the in-frame ones, dropping some. The sample yields 150,000 to 200,000 clones, approximately 89% seen once. Comment on this clone: The antigen is not known.

CDR1 LNHDA and CDR2 SQIVND come from the germline V gene (reference sequence). The CDR3 extends over 14 amino acids. Between the trimmed V and J ends, which lost 8 bases and 0 bases, there was a span of 11 bases. The starting material was peripheral blood, obtained on day 0 of AZD1222 vaccination. The origin of this receptor is an adult in good health. The rearrangement links TRBV19 to TRBJ1-5, with D possibly being TRBD1 (5 bases). The DNA for the CDR3 is TGTGCCAGTTCCGTGACAGCTAGCAATCAGCCCCAGCATTTT. Its protein product is CASSVTASNQPQHF.